This TCR beta chain was captured by sequencing in a study of cytomegalovirus exposure and HLA in healthy donors. As to this clone: The antigen remains unidentified.

Points from the study as a whole: Most TCR beta V segments were productive about 87% or about 30% of the time in an earlier analysis. Analysis was performed later, and it showed HLA-associated TCR beta chains to be more clonally expanded than equally common others. Immune exposure data for these donors was limited to CMV serostatus. Most CMV-associated TCR beta chains were later found to appear HLA-restricted.

The CDR3 sequence is 14 residues long. Trimming removed 2 bases from V and 5 bases from J; junction bases left unmatched: 6. CDR1 is SGHRS and CDR2 is YFSETQ in the germline V gene. PCR was performed using 60 Vbeta and 13 Jbeta primers. Method: immunoSEQ multiplex PCR; TCRdb's copy keeps in-frame clones and lacks some. Of 150,000 to 200,000 clones listed, approximately 72% are singletons. The chain links TRBV5-1 to TRBJ2-5, with 7 bases identical to TRBD1. The specimen sequenced was PBMCs. The TCR originated in a female donor in good health and CMV-seronegative. The CDR3 nucleotides are TGCGCCAGCAGCTTAGAGGGGGCGATGGAGACCCAGTACTTC. Its protein is CASSLEGAMETQYF.